Given below is one T cell receptor beta chain in context. This specimen comes from a study of T cell changes during pregnancy in multiple sclerosis. Method: immunoSEQ multiplex PCR; TCRdb's copy keeps in-frame clones and lacks some. The sample records 69,000 or so clones, 91% being singletons. The sequenced sample was CD4+ T cells from peripheral blood mononuclear cells, obtained in the third trimester of pregnancy. This receptor was obtained from a female donor in good health, enrolled as a control in a pregnancy study.

The CDR3 spells CASSSPATGHTEAFF. Here the CDR3 DNA reads TGTGCCAGCAGTTCGCCCGCTACAGGGCATACTGAAGCTTTCTTT. The V and J genes are TRBV6-5 and TRBJ1-1; a possible D gene is TRBD1 (6 bases). The germline V gene has CDR1 MNHEY and CDR2 SVGAGI. The V end lost 4 bases, the J end lost 5 bases, and 17 bases lay between the germline ends. The CDR3 runs to 15 residues.